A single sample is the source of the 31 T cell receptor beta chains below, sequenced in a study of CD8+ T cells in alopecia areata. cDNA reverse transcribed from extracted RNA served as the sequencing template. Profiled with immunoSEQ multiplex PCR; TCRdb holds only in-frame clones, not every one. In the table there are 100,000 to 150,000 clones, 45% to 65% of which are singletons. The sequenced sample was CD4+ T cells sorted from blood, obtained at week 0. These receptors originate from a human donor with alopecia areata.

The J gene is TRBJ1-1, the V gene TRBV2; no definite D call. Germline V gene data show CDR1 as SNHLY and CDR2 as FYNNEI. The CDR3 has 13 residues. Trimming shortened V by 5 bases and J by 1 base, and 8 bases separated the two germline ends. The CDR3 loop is CASSNNKNTEAFF. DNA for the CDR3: TGTGCCAGCAGTAACAACAAGAACACTGAAGCTTTCTTT.

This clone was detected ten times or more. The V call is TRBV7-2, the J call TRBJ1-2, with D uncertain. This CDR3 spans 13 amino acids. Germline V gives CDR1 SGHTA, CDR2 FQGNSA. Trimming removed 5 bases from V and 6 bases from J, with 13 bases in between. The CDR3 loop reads CASSPRPSDGYTF. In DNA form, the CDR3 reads TGTGCCAGCAGCCCTCGACCAAGTGATGGCTACACCTTC.

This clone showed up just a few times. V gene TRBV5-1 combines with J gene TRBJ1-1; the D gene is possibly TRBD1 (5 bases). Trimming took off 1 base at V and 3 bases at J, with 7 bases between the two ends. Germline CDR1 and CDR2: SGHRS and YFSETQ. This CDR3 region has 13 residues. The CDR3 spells CASSLKTDTEAFF. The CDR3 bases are TGCGCCAGCAGCTTGAAGACAGACACTGAAGCTTTCTTT. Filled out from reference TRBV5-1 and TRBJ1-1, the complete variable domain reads KAGVTQTPRYLIKTRGQQVTLSCSPISGHRSVSWYQQTPGQGLQFLFEYFSETQRNKGNFPGRFSGRQFSNSRSEMNVSTLELGDSALYLCASSLKTDTEAFFGQGTRLTVV.

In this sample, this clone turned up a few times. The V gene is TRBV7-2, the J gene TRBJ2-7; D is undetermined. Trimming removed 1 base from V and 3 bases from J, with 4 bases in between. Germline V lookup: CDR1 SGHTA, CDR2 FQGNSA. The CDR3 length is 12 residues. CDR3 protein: CASSLGYYEQYF. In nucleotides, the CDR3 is TGTGCCAGCAGCTTAGGGTACTACGAGCAGTACTTC.

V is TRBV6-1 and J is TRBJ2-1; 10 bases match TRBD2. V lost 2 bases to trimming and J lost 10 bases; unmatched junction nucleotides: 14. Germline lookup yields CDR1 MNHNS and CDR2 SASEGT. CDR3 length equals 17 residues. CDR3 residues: CASSEYIPSGGGWEQFF. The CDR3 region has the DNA TGTGCCAGCAGTGAATATATTCCCAGCGGGGGGGGCTGGGAGCAGTTCTTC.

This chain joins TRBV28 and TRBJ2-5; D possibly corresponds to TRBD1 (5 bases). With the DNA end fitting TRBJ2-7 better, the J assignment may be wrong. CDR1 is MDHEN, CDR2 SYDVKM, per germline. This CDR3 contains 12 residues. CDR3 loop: CASEGAPYEQYF. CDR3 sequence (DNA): TGTGCCAGCGAAGGGGCTCCTTACGAGCAGTACTTC.

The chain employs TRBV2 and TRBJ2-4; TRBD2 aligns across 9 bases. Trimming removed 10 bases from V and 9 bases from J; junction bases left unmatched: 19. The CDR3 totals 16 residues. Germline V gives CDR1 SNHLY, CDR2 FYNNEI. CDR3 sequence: CAISPGRGGRVSIQYF. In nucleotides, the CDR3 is TGTGCCATATCCCCGGGGCGGGGGGGCCGTGTTAGCATTCAGTACTTC.

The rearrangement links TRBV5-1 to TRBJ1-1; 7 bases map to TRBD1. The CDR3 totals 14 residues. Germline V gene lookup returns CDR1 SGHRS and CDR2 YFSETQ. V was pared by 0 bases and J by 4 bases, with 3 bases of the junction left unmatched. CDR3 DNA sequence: TGCGCCAGCAGCTTGGAGGGGGCAGGCACTGAAGCTTTCTTT. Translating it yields CASSLEGAGTEAFF.

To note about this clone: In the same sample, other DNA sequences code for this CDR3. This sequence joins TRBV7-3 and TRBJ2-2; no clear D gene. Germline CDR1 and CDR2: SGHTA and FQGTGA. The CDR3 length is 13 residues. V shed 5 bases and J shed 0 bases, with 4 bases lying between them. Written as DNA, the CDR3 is TGTGCCAGCAGCCCAACGAACACCGGGGAGCTGTTTTTT. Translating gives CASSPTNTGELFF.

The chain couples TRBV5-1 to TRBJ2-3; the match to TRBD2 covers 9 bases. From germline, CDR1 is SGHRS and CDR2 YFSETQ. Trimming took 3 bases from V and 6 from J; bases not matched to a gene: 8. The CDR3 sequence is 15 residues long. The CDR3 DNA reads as TGCGCCAGCAGCTCTTTTTTAGCGGGAGCGGATACGCAGTATTTT. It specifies CASSSFLAGADTQYF.

Written as DNA, the CDR3 is TGCGCCAGCAGCATTGAGGGTACCAGACTCGAAGAGACCCAGTACTTC. It is translated as CASSIEGTRLEETQYF. This chain uses TRBV5-1 with TRBJ2-5; D possibly corresponds to TRBD2 (5 bases). This CDR3 comprises 16 residues. Trimming left V 4 bases short and J 3 bases short, with 19 bases between. Germline CDR1 is SGHRS and CDR2 is YFSETQ.

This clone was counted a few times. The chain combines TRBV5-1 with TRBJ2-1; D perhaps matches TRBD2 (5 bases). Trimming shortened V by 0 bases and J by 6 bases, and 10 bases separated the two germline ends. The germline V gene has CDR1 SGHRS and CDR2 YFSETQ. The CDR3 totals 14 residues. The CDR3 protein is CASSLASSANEQFF. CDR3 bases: TGCGCCAGCAGCTTGGCCAGTAGCGCCAATGAGCAGTTCTTC. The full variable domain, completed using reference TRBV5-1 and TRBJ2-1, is KAGVTQTPRYLIKTRGQQVTLSCSPISGHRSVSWYQQTPGQGLQFLFEYFSETQRNKGNFPGRFSGRQFSNSRSEMNVSTLELGDSALYLCASSLASSANEQFFGPGTRLTVL.

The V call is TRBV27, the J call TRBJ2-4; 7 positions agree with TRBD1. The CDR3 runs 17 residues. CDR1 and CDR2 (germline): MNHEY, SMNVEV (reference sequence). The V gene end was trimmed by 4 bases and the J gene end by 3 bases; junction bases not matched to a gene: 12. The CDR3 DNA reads TGTGCCAGCAGTTCGTTCGGAACAGGGGTACGCAAAAACATTCAGTACTTC. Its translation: CASSSFGTGVRKNIQYF.

The CDR3 DNA reads as TGTGCCAGCAGCTTTACAGGGGGCGCGAATGGCTACACCTTC. This gives the protein CASSFTGGANGYTF. The chain has TRBV5-4 and TRBJ1-2; 9 bases match TRBD1. The V gene's germline CDR1 is SGHNT and CDR2 YYREEE (reference sequence). V lost 2 bases and J lost 6; bases outside the gene matches: 5. The CDR3 totals 14 residues.

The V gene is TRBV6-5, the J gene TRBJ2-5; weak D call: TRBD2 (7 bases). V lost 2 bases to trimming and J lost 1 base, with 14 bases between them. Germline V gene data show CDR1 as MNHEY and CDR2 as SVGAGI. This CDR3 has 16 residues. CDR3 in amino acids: CASSYPRGALQETQYF. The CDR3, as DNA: TGTGCCAGCAGTTACCCTCGGGGGGCGCTCCAAGAGACCCAGTACTTC.

Here the CDR3 reads CASSLDRVDTEAFF. The CDR3 DNA reads TGTGCCAGCAGCCTAGACAGGGTTGACACTGAAGCTTTCTTT. The rearrangement uses TRBV5-4 and TRBJ1-1, with TRBD1 matching over 7 bases. Germline V gene lookup returns CDR1 SGHNT and CDR2 YYREEE (reference sequence). This CDR3 comprises 14 residues. The ends lost 4 bases at V and 3 bases at J; junction bases unmatched: 6.

The CDR3 here is CASSLALGGSYNEQFF. CDR3 DNA sequence: TGTGCCAGCAGCTTGGCCCTCGGGGGCTCCTACAATGAGCAGTTCTTC. The J gene is TRBJ2-1, the V gene TRBV5-4; D perhaps matches TRBD2 (6 bases). This CDR3 has 16 amino acids. Germline CDR1 reads SGHNT; CDR2 reads YYREEE (reference sequence). The V gene lost 0 bases and the J gene lost 0 bases, with 10 bases spanning the gap.

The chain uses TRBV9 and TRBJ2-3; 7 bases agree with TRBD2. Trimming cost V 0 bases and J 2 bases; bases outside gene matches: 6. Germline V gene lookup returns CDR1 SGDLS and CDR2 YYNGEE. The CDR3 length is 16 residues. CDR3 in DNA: TGTGCCAGCAGCGTAGATGGGCGGGGGTTCACAGATACGCAGTATTTT. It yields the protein CASSVDGRGFTDTQYF. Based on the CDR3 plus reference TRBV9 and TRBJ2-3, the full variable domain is DSGVTQTPKHLITATGQRVTLRCSPRSGDLSVYWYQQSLDQGLQFLIQYYNGEERAKGNILERFSAQQFPDLHSELNLSSLELGDSALYFCASSVDGRGFTDTQYFGPGTRLTVL.

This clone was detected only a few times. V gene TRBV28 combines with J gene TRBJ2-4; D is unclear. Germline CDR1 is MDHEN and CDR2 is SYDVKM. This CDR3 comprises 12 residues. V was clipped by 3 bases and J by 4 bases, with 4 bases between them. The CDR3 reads CASSLEKNIQYF. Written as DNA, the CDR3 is TGTGCCAGCAGTTTGGAGAAAAACATTCAGTACTTC. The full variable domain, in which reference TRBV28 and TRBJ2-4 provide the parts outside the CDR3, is DVKVTQSSRYLVKRTGEKVFLECVQDMDHENMFWYRQDPGLGLRLIYFSYDVKMKEKGDIPEGYSVSREKKERFSLILESASTNQTSMYLCASSLEKNIQYFGAGTRLSVL.

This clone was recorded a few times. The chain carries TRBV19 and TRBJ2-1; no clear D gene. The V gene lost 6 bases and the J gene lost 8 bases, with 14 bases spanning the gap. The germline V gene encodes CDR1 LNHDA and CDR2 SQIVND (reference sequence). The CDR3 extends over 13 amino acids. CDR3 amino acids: CASRSGGTDEQFF. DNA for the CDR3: TGTGCCAGTAGGAGTGGCGGTACCGATGAGCAGTTCTTC. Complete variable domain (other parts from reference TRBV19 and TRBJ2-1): DGGITQSPKYLFRKEGQNVTLSCEQNLNHDAMYWYRQDPGQGLRLIYYSQIVNDFQKGDIAEGYSVSREKKESFPLTVTSAQKNPTAFYLCASRSGGTDEQFFGPGTRLTVL.

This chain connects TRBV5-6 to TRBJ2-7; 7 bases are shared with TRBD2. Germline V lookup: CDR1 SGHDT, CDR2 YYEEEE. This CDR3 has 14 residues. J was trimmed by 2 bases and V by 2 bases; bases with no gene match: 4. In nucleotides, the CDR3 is TGTGCCAGCAGCTTCGGTGCGGGAGCCTACGAGCAGTACTTC. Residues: CASSFGAGAYEQYF.

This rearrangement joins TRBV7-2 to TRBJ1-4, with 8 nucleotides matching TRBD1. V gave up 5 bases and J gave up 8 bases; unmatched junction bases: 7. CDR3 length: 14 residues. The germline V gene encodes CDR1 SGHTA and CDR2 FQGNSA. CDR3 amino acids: CASSPDRAVEKLFF. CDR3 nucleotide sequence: TGTGCCAGCAGCCCGGACAGGGCAGTAGAAAAACTGTTTTTT.

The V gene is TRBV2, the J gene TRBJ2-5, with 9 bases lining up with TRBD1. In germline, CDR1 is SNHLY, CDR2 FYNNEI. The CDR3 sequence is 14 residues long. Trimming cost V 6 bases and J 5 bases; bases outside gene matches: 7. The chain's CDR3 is CASREGQGMETQYF. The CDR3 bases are TGTGCCAGCAGGGAGGGACAGGGAATGGAGACCCAGTACTTC.

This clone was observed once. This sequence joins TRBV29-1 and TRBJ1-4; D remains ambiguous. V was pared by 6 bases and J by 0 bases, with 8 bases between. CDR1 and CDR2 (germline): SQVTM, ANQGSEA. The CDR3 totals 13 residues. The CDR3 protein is CSVVTATNEKLFF. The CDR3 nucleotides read TGCAGCGTCGTGACTGCAACTAATGAAAAACTGTTTTTT.

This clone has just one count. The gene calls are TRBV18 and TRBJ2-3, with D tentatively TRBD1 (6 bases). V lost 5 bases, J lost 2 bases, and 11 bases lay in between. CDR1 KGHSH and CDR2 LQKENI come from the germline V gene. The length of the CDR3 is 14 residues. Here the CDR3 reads CASSKRTDTDTQYF. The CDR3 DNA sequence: TGTGCCAGCTCAAAGAGGACAGACACAGATACGCAGTATTTT.

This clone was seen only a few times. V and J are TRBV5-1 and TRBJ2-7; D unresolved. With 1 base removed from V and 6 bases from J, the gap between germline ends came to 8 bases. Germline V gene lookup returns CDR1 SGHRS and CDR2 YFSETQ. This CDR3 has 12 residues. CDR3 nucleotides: TGCGCCAGCAGCTTGTCGAACACCGAGCAGTACTTC. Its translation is CASSLSNTEQYF.

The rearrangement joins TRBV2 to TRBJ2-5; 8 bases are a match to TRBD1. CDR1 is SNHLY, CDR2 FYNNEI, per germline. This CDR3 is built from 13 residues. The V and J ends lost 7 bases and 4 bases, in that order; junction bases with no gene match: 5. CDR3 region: CASNGQGPETQYF. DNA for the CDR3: TGTGCCAGCAACGGACAGGGCCCAGAGACCCAGTACTTC.

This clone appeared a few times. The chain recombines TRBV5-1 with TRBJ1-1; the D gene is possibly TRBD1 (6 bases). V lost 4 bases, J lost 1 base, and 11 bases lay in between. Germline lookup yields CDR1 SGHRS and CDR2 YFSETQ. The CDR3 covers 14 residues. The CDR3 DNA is TGCGCCAGCAGCCCAGGGACACAGAACACTGAAGCTTTCTTT. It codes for CASSPGTQNTEAFF.

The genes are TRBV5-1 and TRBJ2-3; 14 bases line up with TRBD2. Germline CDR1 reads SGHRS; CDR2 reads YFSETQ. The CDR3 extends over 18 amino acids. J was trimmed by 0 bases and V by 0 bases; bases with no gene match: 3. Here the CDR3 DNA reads TGCGCCAGCAGCTTGGGGACTAGCGGGAGGCCTAGCACAGATACGCAGTATTTT. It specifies CASSLGTSGRPSTDTQYF.

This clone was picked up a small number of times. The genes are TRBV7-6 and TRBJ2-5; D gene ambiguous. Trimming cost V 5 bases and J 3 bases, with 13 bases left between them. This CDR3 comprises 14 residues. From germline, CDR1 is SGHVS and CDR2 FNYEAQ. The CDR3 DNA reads TGTGCCAGCAGCCCCCATGGGCGAGAAGAGACCCAGTACTTC. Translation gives CASSPHGREETQYF. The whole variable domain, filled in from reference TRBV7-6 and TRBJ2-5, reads GAGVSQSPRYKVTKRGQDVALRCDPISGHVSLYWYRQALGQGPEFLTYFNYEAQQDKSGLPNDRFSAERPEGSISTLTIQRTEQRDSAMYRCASSPHGREETQYFGPGTRLLVL.

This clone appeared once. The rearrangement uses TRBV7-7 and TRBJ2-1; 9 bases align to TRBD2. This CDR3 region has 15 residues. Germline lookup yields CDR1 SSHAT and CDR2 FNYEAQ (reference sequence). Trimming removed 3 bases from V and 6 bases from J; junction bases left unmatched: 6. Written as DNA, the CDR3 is TGTGCCAGCAGCTTGGCCCTAGCGGGGACCAATGAGCAGTTCTTC. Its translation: CASSLALAGTNEQFF. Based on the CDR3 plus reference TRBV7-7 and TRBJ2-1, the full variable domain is GAGVSQSPRYKVTKRGQDVTLRCDPISSHATLYWYQQALGQGPEFLTYFNYEAQPDKSGLPSDRFSAERPEGSISTLTIQRTEQRDSAMYRCASSLALAGTNEQFFGPGTRLTVL.